Below are 3 T cell receptor beta chains sequenced from a single sample in a study of graft-versus-host responses after intestinal transplantation (dated by TCRdb to 2020 to 2022). The antigens for these receptors are not known. Library generation was performed with the immunoSEQ multiplex PCR assay. TCRdb stores this immuneACCESS table with in-frame sequences only. Part of the clones is absent; in the studies checked, under half of the shortfall reflects unresolved V genes, and no reason is known for the rest. Counted in this sample were about 70,000 clones; roughly 94% of them appeared once. Over 0.45% of the sample comes from the top ten. The time point label of this sample denotes: cells obtained before transplantation from donor or recipient. The sequences come from unstimulated CD8+ T cells sorted from spleen or lymph node cells, collected before intestinal transplant. The receptors here all came from a human donor who received an intestinal transplant.

The CDR3 reads CASSLPSGRGDEQFF. The CDR3 nucleotides are TGTGCCAGCAGCTTACCTAGCGGGAGGGGGGATGAGCAGTTCTTC. This chain connects TRBV7-9 to TRBJ2-1, with 12 bases aligning to TRBD2. V lost 2 bases and J lost 8; bases outside the gene matches: 4. Germline V CDR1 and CDR2: SEHNR, FQNEAQ (reference sequence). This CDR3 spans 15 amino acids. Drawing the rest from reference TRBV7-9 and TRBJ2-1, the complete variable domain is DTGVSQNPRHKITKRGQNVTFRCDPISEHNRLYWYRQTLGQGPEFLTYFQNEAQLEKSRLLSDRFSAERPKGSFSTLEIQRTEQGDSAMYLCASSLPSGRGDEQFFGPGTRLTVL.

The chain has TRBV27 and TRBJ1-2; weak D call: TRBD1 (5 bases). Germline assignment: CDR1 MNHEY and CDR2 SMNVEV (reference sequence). Trimming pared 2 bases from V and 8 bases from J, leaving 27 bases between. The CDR3 length is 18 residues. The CDR3 protein is CASSLIPPRGRASGGYTF. For the CDR3, the DNA is TGTGCCAGCAGTTTAATTCCCCCTCGGGGCAGGGCATCAGGAGGCTACACCTTC.

The chain recombines TRBV19 with TRBJ1-5; D uncertain. V was pared by 4 bases and J by 3 bases, with 10 bases between. The CDR3 loop spans 14 amino acids. Germline V CDR1 and CDR2: LNHDA, SQIVND (reference sequence). The CDR3 loop reads CASSTQTFNQPQHF. As DNA, the CDR3 is TGTGCCAGTAGTACGCAGACATTCAATCAGCCCCAGCATTTT.